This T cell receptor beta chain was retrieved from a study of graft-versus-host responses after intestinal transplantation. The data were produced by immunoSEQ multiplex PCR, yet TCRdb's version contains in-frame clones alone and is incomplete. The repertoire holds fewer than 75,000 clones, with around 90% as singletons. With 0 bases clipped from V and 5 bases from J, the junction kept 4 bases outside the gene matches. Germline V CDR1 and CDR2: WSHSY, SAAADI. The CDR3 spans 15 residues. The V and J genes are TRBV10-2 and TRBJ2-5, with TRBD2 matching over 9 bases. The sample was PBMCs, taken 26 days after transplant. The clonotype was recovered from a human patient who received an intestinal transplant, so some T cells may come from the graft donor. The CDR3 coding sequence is TGCGCCAGCAGTGAGTCGCGGGGGGGGCGTGAGACCCAGTACTTC. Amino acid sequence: CASSESRGGRETQYF.